These T cell receptor beta chains were read from a single sample in a study of blood T cell repertoires in COVID-19. TCRdb's copy holds only in-frame clones and misses some; the assay was immunoSEQ multiplex PCR. The sample includes roughly 170,000 clones, 70% to 85% of them seen just once. The sample consisted of peripheral blood. The receptors shown here come from a human donor in a cohort sampled during active COVID-19. Each CDR3 is given with its conserved first and last residue. A D gene is named only where the DNA matches it firmly. Clone size is stated in some rows and not others, as once, few, many or a class when expanded.

TRBD1	-	TRBJ2-7	TRBV19	TGTGCCAGTAGTACTTCAGGGGGCTACGAGCAGTACTTC	CASSTSGGYEQYF
-	-	TRBJ1-4	TRBV5-5	TGTGCCAGCAGCAGCCGGCGGACAACTAATGAAAAACTGTTTTTT	CASSSRRTTNEKLFF
-	-	TRBJ2-1	TRBV7-2	TGTGCCAGCAGCCCCAGACTAGGTATCTATGAGCAGTTCTTC	CASSPRLGIYEQFF
-	-	TRBJ2-2	TRBV4-1	TGCGCCAGCAGCGGCTTCGCTCGGGACACCGGGGAGCTGTTTTTT	CASSGFARDTGELFF
-	-	TRBJ2-1	TRBV15	TGTGCCACCAGCAGAACGGACAGCGGCATTAACAATGAGCAGTTCTTC	CATSRTDSGINNEQFF
TRBD1	-	TRBJ1-1	TRBV18	TGTGCCAGCTCACACTCCCGGGACAGGGGAGAAGCTTTCTTT	CASSHSRDRGEAFF
-	-	TRBJ2-1	TRBV5-1	TGCGCCAGCAACCGGATTCAGGGGAACAATGAGCAGTTCTTC	CASNRIQGNNEQFF
TRBD1	-	TRBJ2-7	TRBV19	TGTGCCAGTAAAGGGCAGGGGGCCTACGAGCAGTACTTC	CASKGQGAYEQYF
TRBD1	-	TRBJ2-7	TRBV7-9	TGTGCCAGCAGCATGGGACAGCCAAACCTATACTACGAGCAGTACTTC	CASSMGQPNLYYEQYF
TRBD1	-	TRBJ2-3	TRBV6-1	TGTGCCAGCAGTGACACGGGACAGAGCACAGATACGCAGTATTTT	CASSDTGQSTDTQYF
TRBD1	-	TRBJ1-3	TRBV9	TGTGCCAGCAGCGGAGGGACAGCCTCTGGAAACACCATATATTTT	CASSGGTASGNTIYF
TRBD1	-	TRBJ2-1	TRBV13	TGTGCCAGCAGCACCGGGACAGTCGCCTACAATGAGCAGTTCTTC	CASSTGTVAYNEQFF
TRBD1	-	TRBJ1-5	TRBV19	TGTGCCAGTAGTATATCAGGGGGTGGAAATCAGCCCCAGCATTTT	CASSISGGGNQPQHF
TRBD2	-	TRBJ2-3	TRBV5-1	TGCGCCAGCAGCTTGGTTGCGCGGGGGTACACAGATACGCAGTATTTT	CASSLVARGYTDTQYF
TRBD1	-	TRBJ2-7	TRBV15	TGTGCCACCAGCAGAGACCACGCGGGACAGGGGGACGAGCAGTACTTC	CATSRDHAGQGDEQYF
TRBD2	-	TRBJ2-3	TRBV19	TGTGCCAGTAGTGTCCCGACTAGCGGGGGTACAGATACGCAGTATTTT	CASSVPTSGGTDTQYF
TRBD2	-	TRBJ2-7	TRBV2	TGTGCCAGCTCTCTAGCGGGGGGCTACGAGCAGTACTTC	CASSLAGGYEQYF
-	once	TRBJ1-2	TRBV6-5	TGTGCCAGCAGTTACGGGCAGGGGGGCTACACCTTC	CASSYGQGGYTF
-	-	TRBJ1-3	TRBV7-9	TGTGCCAGCAGCCAAAGGAGGGGAGGAATCTCTGGAAACACCATATATTTT	CASSQRRGGISGNTIYF
-	-	TRBJ1-5	TRBV25-1	TGTGCCAGCTCCCCCGGGGGTATGGGCAATCAGCCCCAGCATTTT	CASSPGGMGNQPQHF
-	-	TRBJ2-7	TRBV13	TGTGCCAGCAGCTTAAGCCTCCCCTACGAGCAGTACTTC	CASSLSLPYEQYF
TRBD1	-	TRBJ1-1	TRBV7-9	TGTGCCAGCAGCTCGTCCATCCGGGACAGGGCTCGGTGGTCTGGAGCTTTCTTT	CASSSSIRDRARWSGAFF
TRBD1	once	TRBJ1-2	TRBV7-2	TGTGCCAGCAGCTTAGTTGGGACAGGGGGCTATGGCTACACCTTC	CASSLVGTGGYGYTF
TRBD1	once	TRBJ1-6	TRBV6-1	TGTGCCAGCAGTGAAGGGACAGGCGTCTATAATTCACCCCTCCACTTT	CASSEGTGVYNSPLHF
-	-	TRBJ2-5	TRBV2	TGTGCCAGCAGTTCCGGGGAGACCCAGTACTTC	CASSSGETQYF
TRBD1	-	TRBJ1-6	TRBV9	TGTGCCAGCAGCGAGACGGGACAGGGATCGAATTCACCCCTCCACTTT	CASSETGQGSNSPLHF
TRBD1	-	TRBJ2-2	TRBV5-6	TGTGCCAGCAGCTTTTCTGGACAGGGGGGCACCGGGGAGCTGTTTTTT	CASSFSGQGGTGELFF
-	once	TRBJ2-2	TRBV5-1	TGCGCCAGCAACCCCCAGGACAGTCGAAACACCGGGGAGCTGTTTTTT	CASNPQDSRNTGELFF
TRBD1	-	TRBJ2-3	TRBV24-1	TGTGCCACCAGTGATGGAAAGGGACAGGGGGCAGATACGCAGTATTTT	CATSDGKGQGADTQYF
-	once	TRBJ2-7	TRBV27	TGTGCCAGCAGTTCGCCAGGGGTTTTCAACGAGCAGTACTTC	CASSSPGVFNEQYF
-	few	TRBJ1-1	TRBV7-3	TGTGCCAGCAGCTTACGGGGGAGCACTGAAGCTTTCTTT	CASSLRGSTEAFF
TRBD1	-	TRBJ2-7	TRBV6-2/TRBV6-3	TGTGCCAGCAGTGGCCGGGACAGCCCCTACGAGCAGTACTTC	CASSGRDSPYEQYF
TRBD1	once	TRBJ2-7	TRBV30	TGTGCCTGGAGTGCTCCAAGGGACAGAACCTACGAGCAGTACTTC	CAWSAPRDRTYEQYF
TRBD2	once	TRBJ2-1	TRBV4-1	TGCGCCAGCAGCCGACCACCACCACCTAGCGGGGTAAGCTCCTACAATGAGCAGTTCTTC	CASSRPPPPSGVSSYNEQFF
-	-	TRBJ1-6	TRBV6-6	TGTGCCAGCAGACCCGGGAGGGGAGGGTCACCCCTCCACTTT	CASRPGRGGSPLHF
-	-	TRBJ1-1	TRBV9	TGTGCCAGCAGCGCGTATACAGGGTACACTGAAGCTTTCTTT	CASSAYTGYTEAFF
TRBD2	-	TRBJ2-3	TRBV18	TGTGCCAGCTCACCAGGGGGGGGGTTCGGCACAGATACGCAGTATTTT	CASSPGGGFGTDTQYF
-	few	TRBJ2-7	TRBV6-4	TGTGCCAGCAGATGGTGGGGGCGCGCCTACGAGCAGTACTTC	CASRWWGRAYEQYF
-	-	TRBJ1-2	TRBV5-1	TGCGCCAGCAGCCCATCGGGGGGTAGCGGTGGCTACACCTTC	CASSPSGGSGGYTF
-	-	TRBJ2-5	TRBV29-1	-	CSVATGATSPKYF
-	-	TRBJ1-1	TRBV14	TGTGCCAGCAGAGGGGGTCTTGTGGCTTTCTTT	CASRGGLVAFF
-	few	TRBJ1-1	TRBV30	TGTGCCTGGGGGCAGGCGAACACTGAAGCTTTCTTT	CAWGQANTEAFF
TRBD1	-	TRBJ2-7	TRBV5-1	TGCGCCAGCAGCTTTGGGACAGGGACCTACGAGCAGTACTTC	CASSFGTGTYEQYF
TRBD2	once	TRBJ2-3	TRBV11-1	TGTGCCAGCAGCTTAGTTGGCAGCGGGGTCACAGATACGCAGTATTTT	CASSLVGSGVTDTQYF
TRBD1	-	TRBJ1-2	TRBV5-4	TGTGCCAGCAGAGACGAGCAGGACAGGGGAAATGGCTACACCTTC	CASRDEQDRGNGYTF
-	once	TRBJ1-2	TRBV27	TGTGCCAGCAGTTTATACGCAGGGTTGGACTATGGCTACACCTTC	CASSLYAGLDYGYTF
-	-	TRBJ2-1	TRBV7-2	TGTGCCAGCAGCTTAGAAGGAGACAGAGGTAATGAGCAGTTCTTC	CASSLEGDRGNEQFF
-	-	TRBJ1-1	TRBV5-1	TGCGCCAGCAGCTCGAGTCAGAGGACACGGGCGAACACTGAAGCTTTCTTT	CASSSSQRTRANTEAFF
TRBD1	-	TRBJ1-6	TRBV5-4	TGTGCCAGCAGCACGTGGACAGGGTCTCAAGGGGCACCCCTCCACTTT	CASSTWTGSQGAPLHF
-	-	TRBJ2-7	TRBV9	TGTGCCAGCAGCGCCGGGACTGAAGCCTACGAGCAGTACTTC	CASSAGTEAYEQYF
TRBD1	-	TRBJ1-5	TRBV19	TGTGCCAGTAGTGATTCCGGGACAGGAAGCTCTCAGCCCCAGCATTTT	CASSDSGTGSSQPQHF
-	-	TRBJ2-2	TRBV5-6	TGTGCCAGCAGCTGGCCGTCGGGGAACGCGAACACCGGGGAGCTGTTTTTT	CASSWPSGNANTGELFF
TRBD2	-	TRBJ2-5	TRBV5-1	TGCGCCAGCAGCTTGGCGCCTAGCGGGGGAGAGACCCAGTACTTC	CASSLAPSGGETQYF
TRBD2	-	TRBJ2-7	TRBV5-6	TGTGCCAGCAGCAACCCGGGAGCGGGAGGAACCTACGAGCAGTACTTC	CASSNPGAGGTYEQYF
-	few	TRBJ2-2	TRBV2	TGTGCCAGCAGTGAAATGGGACAGAACACCGGGGAGCTGTTTTTT	CASSEMGQNTGELFF
TRBD2	-	TRBJ2-5	TRBV6-5	TGTGCCAGCAGTTATAAAACTAGCGGGGGGCCAGAGACCCAGTACTTC	CASSYKTSGGPETQYF
TRBD1	few	TRBJ1-1	TRBV2	TGTGCCAGCAGGCTGGACAGGGGGTCAACTGAAGCTTTCTTT	CASRLDRGSTEAFF
-	-	TRBJ2-2	TRBV7-2	TGTGCCAGCAGCTTAGTAGGGGTTACGAACACCGGGGAGCTGTTTTTT	CASSLVGVTNTGELFF
-	once	TRBJ1-2	TRBV19	TGTGCCAGTAGGTTCCTTCTTACAGGGTGGGCAGCGGGCTACACCTTC	CASRFLLTGWAAGYTF